This note documents a single T cell receptor beta chain sequence. Its antigen is currently unknown. This sample is drawn from a study of T cell responses to AZD1222 COVID-19 vaccine. Findings of the study overall: Recipients of two AZD1222 doses showed rising Spike-specific TCR breadth and depth. Baseline serology detected seropositivity in only a handful of AZD1222 recipients.

The data were produced by immunoSEQ multiplex PCR, yet TCRdb's version contains in-frame clones alone and is incomplete. Here the sample spans around 70,000 clones, 70% to 90% being singletons. Here the sequenced sample was peripheral blood, taken 28 days after the second AZD1222 dose. This TCR came from an adult who received the AZD1222 COVID-19 vaccine.

This chain's CDR3 is CASSPTPGGYTF. The CDR3 DNA sequence: TGTGCCAGCAGTCCTACGCCGGGTGGCTACACCTTC. The chain has TRBV12-3 or TRBV12-4 and TRBJ1-2; D not resolved. This CDR3 has 12 residues. Trimming removed 5 bases from V and 7 bases from J, with 11 bases in between.